Listed below are T cell receptor beta chains from one sample, sequenced in a study of cytomegalovirus exposure and HLA in healthy donors. Clones were read by immunoSEQ multiplex PCR, and TCRdb kept only the in-frame ones, dropping some. The table has 100,000 to 150,000 clones, over 75% seen once. Source material: PBMCs. The receptors derive from a woman between 40 and 50 years old in good health and CMV-seropositive. CDR3s include the opening cysteine and the closing phenylalanine or tryptophan. The D gene is left open where the match is weak. Clone size is given for some rows only: seen once, a few or many times, or a class if the clone is expanded.

CDR3aa	CDR3nt	abundance	v_gene	d_gene	j_gene
CASSRTGGINEQFF	TGTGCCAGCAGTCGAACAGGGGGCATCAATGAGCAGTTCTTC	.	TRBV6-5	TRBD1	TRBJ2-1
CASSPRSGLVPEANVLTF	TGTGCCAGCAGCCCCCGCTCCGGACTAGTTCCCGAGGCCAACGTCCTGACTTTC	.	TRBV4-2	TRBD2	TRBJ2-6
CASSLKVGVNTEAFF	TGTGCCAGCAGCTTAAAGGTGGGAGTGAACACTGAAGCTTTCTTT	few	TRBV7-9	.	TRBJ1-1
CASSSSTGGFGYTF	.	.	TRBV28	.	TRBJ1-2
CASSLSDGGPYEQYF	TGCGCCAGCAGCTTGAGTGACGGGGGGCCCTACGAGCAGTACTTC	.	TRBV5-1	.	TRBJ2-7
CASSYTTGGGTEAFF	TGTGCCAGCAGCTATACTACAGGGGGCGGTACTGAAGCTTTCTTT	.	TRBV5-4	TRBD1	TRBJ1-1
CASSLMGRGAGVYTF	TGTGCCAGCAGTTTAATGGGCCGGGGGGCAGGCGTCTACACCTTC	.	TRBV27	.	TRBJ1-2
CASSPGVNRGEKLFF	TGTGCCAGCAGCCCGGGGGTTAACAGGGGGGAAAAACTGTTTTTT	few	TRBV7-3	TRBD1	TRBJ1-4
CASSLTPQVNTEAFF	TGTGCCAGCAGCTTAACCCCACAGGTGAACACTGAAGCTTTCTTT	.	TRBV7-2	.	TRBJ1-1
CASSLGTGSSHEQYF	TGTGCCAGCAGTCTAGGGACAGGGTCTTCCCACGAGCAGTACTTC	.	TRBV6-1	TRBD1	TRBJ2-7
CASSIVTSGRPNEQFF	TGTGCCAGTAGTATAGTGACTAGCGGGAGGCCCAATGAGCAGTTCTTC	.	TRBV19	TRBD2	TRBJ2-1
CASSQVPGGLSDEQFF	TGCGCCAGCAGCCAAGTCCCGGGAGGACTATCGGACGAGCAGTTCTTC	.	TRBV4-1	TRBD2	TRBJ2-1
CASSLEGGSETQYF	TGTGCCAGCAGTTTGGAGGGGGGGTCGGAGACCCAGTACTTC	.	TRBV28	.	TRBJ2-5
CASSLASGREEFF	TGCGCCAGCAGCTTGGCTAGCGGGAGGGAGGAGTTCTTC	.	TRBV5-1	TRBD2	TRBJ2-1
CASSLGHSTGELFF	TGCGCCAGCAGCTTGGGACACTCTACCGGGGAGCTGTTTTTT	.	TRBV5-1	.	TRBJ2-2
CASSPLEIRANYGYTF	TGTGCCAGCAGTCCCCTAGAGATACGGGCTAACTATGGCTACACCTTC	.	TRBV2	.	TRBJ1-2
CASSNRDRANTGELFF	TGTGCCAGCAGCAATCGGGACAGGGCGAACACCGGGGAGCTGTTTTTT	.	TRBV5-4	TRBD1	TRBJ2-2
CASSLKVDGGTNEQYF	TGTGCCAGCAGCTTAAAGGTGGATGGAGGGACCAACGAGCAGTACTTC	.	TRBV7-6	.	TRBJ2-7
CASSPRTGEENTIYF	TGTGCCAGCAGCCCCCGGACAGGGGAGGAAAACACCATATATTTT	.	TRBV9	TRBD1	TRBJ1-3
CASTRTGNQPQHF	TGTGCCAGTACCAGGACAGGCAATCAGCCCCAGCATTTT	.	TRBV19	.	TRBJ1-5
CASSQDGNRGLNEKLFF	TGTGCCAGCAGCCAAGACGGGAATAGAGGACTTAATGAAAAACTGTTTTTT	few	TRBV14	.	TRBJ1-4
CASSYSRDRSEKLFF	TGTGCCAGCAGTTACTCGAGGGATAGGAGTGAAAAACTGTTTTTT	.	TRBV6-6	.	TRBJ1-4
CASSVGGALSYEQYF	TGTGCCAGCAGTGTAGGGGGTGCCCTCTCCTACGAGCAGTACTTC	.	TRBV2	.	TRBJ2-7
CASSLGLAGTGELFF	TGTGCCAGCAGCTTAGGTCTAGCGGGTACCGGGGAGCTGTTTTTT	.	TRBV7-2	TRBD2	TRBJ2-2
CASSEPGHGNQPQHF	TGTGCCAGCAGTGAACCGGGACACGGCAATCAGCCCCAGCATTTT	.	TRBV25-1	.	TRBJ1-5
CASSLQGARNTEAFF	TGTGCCAGCAGCTTACAGGGGGCGCGGAACACTGAAGCTTTCTTT	.	TRBV14	TRBD1	TRBJ1-1
CASSPHGGVSGELFF	TGTGCCAGCAGCCCCCATGGCGGGGTGTCCGGGGAGCTGTTTTTT	.	TRBV9	.	TRBJ2-2
CASSSGLSYEQYF	TGTGCCAGCAGCTCGGGACTCAGCTACGAGCAGTACTTC	.	TRBV7-6	.	TRBJ2-7
CALMASGSYEQYF	TGTGCTTTAATGGCTAGCGGCTCCTACGAGCAGTACTTC	.	TRBV30	TRBD2	TRBJ2-7
CASSPGTGAPNTEAFF	TGCGCCAGCAGCCCAGGGACTGGGGCCCCGAACACTGAAGCTTTCTTT	.	TRBV5-1	.	TRBJ1-1
CASSRQGVGNQPQHF	TGCGCCAGCAGCCGTCAGGGGGTGGGCAATCAGCCCCAGCATTTT	.	TRBV4-1	TRBD1	TRBJ1-5
CASSPYDRSGNTMYF	TGTGCCAGCAGCCCCTATGACCGGAGCGGAAACACCATGTATTTT	.	TRBV14	.	TRBJ1-3
CASSYLGQGAYEQYF	TGTGCCAGCAGTTACTTGGGACAGGGAGCCTACGAGCAGTACTTC	once	TRBV6-5	TRBD1	TRBJ2-7
CSYDRGDREQYF	TGCAGCTATGACAGGGGTGATCGGGAGCAGTACTTC	.	TRBV29-1	TRBD1	TRBJ2-7
CASSLGGGNIQYF	TGTGCCAGCAGCTTAGGGGGAGGTAACATTCAGTACTTC	.	TRBV11-2	.	TRBJ2-4
CASSPGTGTDTQYF	TGCGCCAGCAGCCCGGGGACAGGCACAGATACGCAGTATTTT	.	TRBV5-1	TRBD1	TRBJ2-3
CASSRTGRVETQYF	TGTGCCAGCAGCCGGACAGGGCGAGTGGAGACCCAGTACTTC	.	TRBV5-6	TRBD1	TRBJ2-5
CAWRGESSYNEQFF	TGTGCCTGGAGGGGAGAAAGCTCCTACAATGAGCAGTTCTTC	.	TRBV30	.	TRBJ2-1
CASSVGSSGGNEQYF	TGCGCCAGCAGCGTGGGGTCTAGCGGGGGAAACGAGCAGTACTTC	.	TRBV5-1	TRBD2	TRBJ2-7
CASSSDRGGETQYF	TGTGCCAGCAGCTCCGACAGGGGTGGAGAGACCCAGTACTTC	.	TRBV6-1	TRBD1	TRBJ2-5
CASSGNPGLAGDLGEQYF	TGTGCCAGCAGTGGGAACCCGGGACTAGCGGGAGATTTAGGGGAGCAGTACTTC	few	TRBV25-1	TRBD2	TRBJ2-7
CASSPRLAGVVQYF	TGTGCCAGCTCTCCTCGACTAGCGGGAGTTGTCCAGTACTTC	.	TRBV27	TRBD2	TRBJ2-5
CASSLGQVAYNEQFF	TGTGCCAGCAGCTTAGGGCAGGTAGCGTACAATGAGCAGTTCTTC	.	TRBV7-9	.	TRBJ2-1
CASSRDTSYEQYF	TGTGCCAGCAGCCGGGACACTTCCTACGAGCAGTACTTC	.	TRBV7-2	.	TRBJ2-7
CASSRQREPSTGELFF	TGTGCCAGCAGCCGTCAGCGGGAACCGAGCACCGGGGAGCTGTTTTTT	.	TRBV28	TRBD2	TRBJ2-2
CASSSGSTDTQYF	TGTGCCAGCAGCTCCGGTTCCACAGATACGCAGTATTTT	.	TRBV13	.	TRBJ2-3
CASSFTGDRYEKLFF	TGCGCCAGCAGCTTTACTGGGGACAGATATGAAAAACTGTTTTTT	few	TRBV5-1	TRBD1	TRBJ1-4
CASSSRSWGEGTQYF	TGCGCCAGCAGCTCGCGCAGCTGGGGAGAGGGGACCCAGTACTTC	.	TRBV5-1	.	TRBJ2-5